This TCR beta chain was obtained from a study of T-cell reconstitution after alpha-beta-depleted transplantation in children. Study-wide points: There were some patients whose high TCRbeta diversity at day 60 came from surviving recipient T cells and thymic progenitors. One year after transplant, T-cell counts and diversity came mostly from newly produced T cells. Several hundred expanded graft clones reportedly supplied alpha-beta T cells about two months after transplant.

As it was prepared, the TCRbeta library received unique molecular identifiers. TCRdb analysed the PCR reads with MiXCR anew, one entry per CDR3 protein. The sample records just over 950,000 distinct CDR3 sequences, under 30% being singletons. This clonotype has a single count. The antigen remains unidentified. Between the trimmed V and J ends, which lost 4 bases and 5 bases, there was a span of 10 bases. The CDR3 contains 13 residues. The germline V gene encodes CDR1 SGHRS and CDR2 YFSETQ. The J gene is TRBJ2-1, the V gene TRBV5-1; D remains unclear. The TCR sequence derives from a boy under two years old who had a stem cell transplant for SCID, so the T cells may come from the graft donor. The sequences come from PBMCs, mostly from graft donor cells, collected 360 days after TCRalphabeta/CD19-depleted stem cell transplant. CDR3 coding DNA: TGCGCCAGCAGCCTCCCACTTAACAATGAGCAGTTCTTC. It yields the protein CASSLPLNNEQFF.